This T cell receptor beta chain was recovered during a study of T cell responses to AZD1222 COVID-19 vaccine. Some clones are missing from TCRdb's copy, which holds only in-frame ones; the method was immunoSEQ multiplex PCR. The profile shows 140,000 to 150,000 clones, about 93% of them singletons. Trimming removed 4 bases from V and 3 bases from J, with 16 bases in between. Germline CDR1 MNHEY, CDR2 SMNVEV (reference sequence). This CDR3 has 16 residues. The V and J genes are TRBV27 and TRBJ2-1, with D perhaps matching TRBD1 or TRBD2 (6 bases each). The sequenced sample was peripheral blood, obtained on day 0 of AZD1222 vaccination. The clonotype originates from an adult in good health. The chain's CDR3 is CASSSETGANYNEQFF. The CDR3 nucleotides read TGTGCCAGCAGTTCTGAAACGGGGGCCAACTACAATGAGCAGTTCTTC.